This TCR beta chain was documented in a study of OX40 agonist ivuxolimab in advanced cancers. Study-level background: The drug used for patients, ivuxolimab, was an agonistic anti-OX40 (CD134) antibody. The mean age was around 56 years, ranging from roughly 23 to 90, with around four fifths of participants male.

The cohort excluded patients with autoimmune disease history or systemic immunosuppression. The assay was immunoSEQ multiplex PCR, and TCRdb's table has in-frame clones only and misses some. The sample lists about 34,000 clones, approximately 80% occurring once. The germline V gene has CDR1 SGHTA and CDR2 FQGNSA. V gave up 1 base and J gave up 4 bases, with 14 bases separating them. The CDR3 spans 16 residues. The rearrangement joins TRBV7-2 to TRBJ1-5; D not resolved. Sample: CD4+ or CD8+ T cells sorted from blood, taken in a trial of the OX40 agonist ivuxolimab. The receptor was isolated from an adult with an advanced solid tumor such as melanoma, head and neck, liver or kidney cancer. For the CDR3, the DNA is TGTGCCAGCAGCTTAGGTCTCTCGGTTGGGAATCAGCCCCAGCATTTT. Translation gives CASSLGLSVGNQPQHF.